The source of this T cell receptor (beta chain) is a study of human T cells and chemical hapten exposure. Study as a whole: All patients underwent weekly scalp dosing with diphenylcyclopropenone for the full approximately 25-week study. Patients were mainly female, each with alopecia areata, totalis or universalis.

Sample time point: patch test 1, 2 weeks after DPC sensitization. As for treatment: therapeutic diphenylcyclopropenone sensitization with weekly scalp DPC. As processed by the authors: The number of TCRs in each sample had a median of approximately 96,000 and spanned about 20,000 to 690,600. In TCRdb, the RACE reads were re-called with MiXCR into one record per CDR3 protein. These V and J calls are TCRdb output, not the study's own analysis. The table includes 65,000 to 85,000 distinct CDR3 sequences, approximately 12% detected once. As to this clonotype: At one end, the junction sequence differs from germline, possibly due to a read error.

This CDR3 contains 14 residues. Germline-derived CDR1 and CDR2 are SGHRS and YFSETQ. This specimen consisted of whole blood, obtained in connection with sensitization to the hapten diphenylcyclopropenone (DPC). The V gene is TRBV5-1, the J gene TRBJ2-7; D is unresolved. The receptor comes from a woman in her sixties with alopecia areata. Some clones in this sample may be carry-over from other donors' samples. The CDR3 DNA reads TGCGCCAGCACCTTGGACCAGGAGCCCTACGAGCAGTACTTC. Amino acid sequence: CASTLDQEPYEQYF.